A single sample gave rise to the 7 T cell receptor beta chains below, sequenced in a study of blood T cell repertoires in COVID-19. Using immunoSEQ multiplex PCR, the repertoire was profiled, and TCRdb retains in-frame clones only, with some absent. Of some 150,000 clones in the sample, around 80% are singletons; the top ten hold about 3.5%. The sample was PBMCs or T cells enriched from blood (not recorded which). The receptors originated from a woman aged 45-60 years in a cohort exposed to, infected with or recovered from COVID-19 (not recorded which).

The chain recombines TRBV28 with TRBJ1-4, with 9 bases fitting TRBD1. Per the germline V gene, CDR1 is MDHEN and CDR2 is SYDVKM. The CDR3 runs to 14 residues. The V gene end was trimmed by 5 bases and the J gene end by 10 bases; junction bases not matched to a gene: 8. The CDR3 DNA is TGTGCCAGCAGTCGACAGGGGGACGGGAGAAAACTGTTTTTT. Translating it yields CASSRQGDGRKLFF.

This chain links TRBV6-6 with TRBJ1-5; 9 positions match TRBD1. The CDR3 runs 16 residues. V dropped 5 bases and J dropped 6; count of bases not matched to a gene: 11. The germline V gene has CDR1 MNHNY and CDR2 SVGAGI (reference sequence). The CDR3 nucleotides read TGTGCCAGCAGTCTACCAACAGGGGGCTACACTCAGCCCCAGCATTTT. Protein sequence: CASSLPTGGYTQPQHF.

This clone showed up just a few times. The chain uses TRBV10-1 and TRBJ1-4; weak D call: TRBD1 (6 bases). V dropped 0 bases and J dropped 5 bases, with 10 bases sitting between them. CDR1 WNHNN and CDR2 SYGVQD come from the germline V gene (reference sequence). The CDR3 extends over 15 amino acids. The CDR3, as DNA: TGCGCCAGCAGTGAGTCAAGGACAGAAAATGAAAAACTGTTTTTT. Encoded protein: CASSESRTENEKLFF.

The chain recombines TRBV5-1 with TRBJ2-1, with TRBD1 matching 10 bases. The CDR3 totals 16 residues. Germline loops: CDR1 SGHRS, CDR2 YFSETQ. V gave up 1 base and J gave up 7 bases; unmatched junction bases: 8. The DNA for the CDR3 is TGCGCCAGCAGCTTGATGGGACAGGGGACAGAAAATGAGCAGTTCTTC. Translating it yields CASSLMGQGTENEQFF.

The V call is TRBV7-8, the J call TRBJ1-2; D gene ambiguous. CDR3 length: 12 residues. Between the trimmed V and J ends, which lost 2 bases and 4 bases, there was a span of 5 bases. CDR1 and CDR2 (germline): SGHVS, FQNEAQ. This CDR3 reads CASSLHSYGYTF. The CDR3 DNA follows: TGTGCCAGCAGCTTACACTCCTATGGCTACACCTTC.

J is TRBJ2-7 and V is TRBV27; TRBD2 aligns across 13 bases. The CDR3 covers 15 residues. Germline lookup yields CDR1 MNHEY and CDR2 SMNVEV (reference sequence). Trimming took 0 bases from V and 4 from J; bases not matched to a gene: 0. The chain's CDR3 is CASSLSGLAGYEQYF. For the CDR3, the DNA is TGTGCCAGCAGTTTATCGGGACTAGCGGGATACGAGCAGTACTTC.

This chain connects TRBV12-5 to TRBJ1-2, with 8 bases lining up with TRBD1. This CDR3 has 15 residues. Germline loops: CDR1 LGHNT, CDR2 FRNRAP. Unmatched junction bases numbered 14, after V lost 6 bases and J lost 8 bases. CDR3 bases: TGTGCTAGTGGCCCGACCGAGGACAGGGTAGGAGGCTACACCTTC. Translation: CASGPTEDRVGGYTF.